Here is one T cell receptor beta chain with its context. Antigen: not known. This specimen belongs to a study of T cell repertoires in cytomegalovirus infection. Notes on the study in general: CMV-specific TCR beta clonotypes restricted by HLA-C dominated the ex vivo response.

The germline V and J ends were trimmed by 5 bases and 0 bases, with 20 bases remaining between them. This CDR3 region has 18 residues. Germline V gene sequence: CDR1 SNHLY, CDR2 FYNNEI. TCRdb redid the calling of the reads with MiXCR, one entry per CDR3 protein. The sample records around 180,000 distinct CDR3 sequences, 28% being singletons. This receptor was identified in a human donor in good health (CMV status not recorded). Some clones in this sample may be carry-over from other donors' samples. Source material: PBMCs. The J gene is TRBJ2-1, the V gene TRBV2; TRBD1 is a possible D gene (6 bases). CDR3 DNA: TGTGCCAGCAGTCCTGACTCGACAGGCCCGAGCTCCTACAATGAGCAGTTCTTC. As protein: CASSPDSTGPSSYNEQFF.